A selection of T cell receptor beta chains follows, all from one sample in a study of blood T cell repertoires in COVID-19. The assay was immunoSEQ multiplex PCR, and TCRdb's table has in-frame clones only and misses some. The data hold 400,000 to 550,000 clones, with around nine tenths observed a single time. The sample taken for sequencing was peripheral blood. Every receptor here comes from a woman younger than 45 with acute or convalescent COVID-19. Both conserved end residues are part of each CDR3. D genes are given only for firm matches. Size values are once, few and many counts, or a class for expanded clones, and some rows have none.

>TRBJ2-3|TRBV5-1|NA|NA|12
CASRTGSDTQYF
TGCGCCAGCAGAACAGGGTCAGATACGCAGTATTTT
>TRBJ2-3|TRBV6-5|NA|NA|13
CASTSRLPPRQYF
TGTGCCAGCACCTCCCGTCTGCCGCCTAGGCAGTATTTT
>TRBJ2-6|TRBV7-3|NA|NA|17
CASSAISGVSGANVLTF
TGTGCCAGCAGCGCCATCTCCGGGGTCTCTGGGGCCAACGTCCTGACTTTC
>TRBJ2-1|TRBV7-2|NA|NA|14
CASSAYISYNEQFF
TGTGCCAGCAGCGCTTACATATCCTACAATGAGCAGTTCTTC
>TRBJ1-6|TRBV9|NA|TRBD1|13
CASSVTGDSPLHF
TGTGCCAGCAGCGTAACAGGGGATTCACCCCTCCACTTT
>TRBJ2-6|TRBV7-3|once|TRBD2|15
CASSRLASGANVLTF
TGTGCCAGCAGTAGACTAGCTTCTGGGGCCAACGTCCTGACTTTC
>TRBJ2-1|TRBV3-1/TRBV3-2|NA|TRBD2|17
CASSQEVGLAGVNEQFF
TGTGCCAGCAGCCAAGAGGTCGGACTAGCGGGGGTCAATGAGCAGTTCTTC
>TRBJ2-1|TRBV2|NA|TRBD1|14
CASAPDRGDNEQFF
TGTGCCAGCGCCCCGGACAGGGGTGACAATGAGCAGTTCTTC
>TRBJ2-5|TRBV6-1|NA|TRBD2|16
CASSVGLAGVGETQYF
TGTGCCAGCAGTGTGGGACTAGCGGGGGTGGGGGAGACCCAGTACTTC
>TRBJ2-2|TRBV20-1|NA|NA|14
CSASRGSGTGELFF
TGCAGTGCTAGTCGGGGGTCGGGCACCGGGGAGCTGTTTTTT
>TRBJ2-2|TRBV3-1/TRBV3-2|NA|NA|16
CASSQMRVANTGELFF
TGTGCCAGCAGCCAGATGCGGGTGGCGAACACCGGGGAGCTGTTTTTT
>TRBJ1-1|TRBV11-2|NA|NA|12
CASSPQGPEAFF
TGTGCCAGCAGCCCCCAGGGGCCAGAAGCTTTCTTT
>TRBJ2-5|TRBV30|NA|TRBD2|15
CAWSVWLAGVETQYF
TGTGCCTGGAGTGTGTGGCTAGCGGGGGTAGAGACCCAGTACTTC
>TRBJ2-7|TRBV29-1|NA|TRBD1|12
CSVERGPYEQYF
TGCAGCGTTGAAAGGGGGCCATACGAGCAGTACTTC
>TRBJ2-2|TRBV4-1|NA|TRBD2|16
CASSQEYAGGTGELFF
TGCGCCAGCAGCCAAGAATATGCGGGGGGCACCGGGGAGCTGTTTTTT
>TRBJ1-1|TRBV9|NA|NA|13
CASSVDSNTEAFF
TGTGCCAGCAGCGTAGATAGTAACACTGAAGCTTTCTTT
>TRBJ2-1|TRBV11-2|NA|TRBD1|15
CASSTAGTGVLEQFF
TGTGCCAGCAGCACGGCCGGGACAGGGGTGCTTGAGCAGTTCTTC
>TRBJ1-3|TRBV6-1|once|NA|14
CASSEVYSGNTIYF
TGTGCCAGCAGTGAAGTCTACAGTGGAAACACCATATATTTT
>TRBJ2-1|TRBV2|few|NA|12
CASGGMGNEQFF
TGTGCCAGCGGAGGGATGGGCAATGAGCAGTTCTTC
>TRBJ2-2|TRBV7-3|NA|TRBD2|15
CASSGSGLNTGELFF
TGTGCCAGCAGCGGTAGCGGGTTGAACACCGGGGAGCTGTTTTTT
>TRBJ2-7|TRBV5-1|NA|TRBD2|15
CASRFSGGHSYEQYF
TGCGCCAGCAGATTCAGCGGGGGGCATAGTTACGAGCAGTACTTC
>TRBJ1-5|TRBV29-1|few|TRBD1|16
CSVEDCETGLNQPQHF
TGCAGCGTTGAAGATTGTGAGACAGGGTTAAATCAGCCCCAGCATTTT
>TRBJ1-2|TRBV5-4|NA|TRBD1|15
CASSLETGGIYGYTF
TGTGCCAGCAGCTTAGAGACAGGGGGCATCTATGGCTACACCTTC
>TRBJ2-7|TRBV3-1/TRBV3-2|NA|NA|14
CASSQGIGTYEQYF
TGTGCCAGCAGCCAAGGGATAGGGACATACGAGCAGTACTTC
>TRBJ2-3|TRBV5-5|NA|TRBD1|15
CASSSPDRGVDTQYF
TGTGCCAGCAGCAGCCCGGACAGGGGGGTAGATACGCAGTATTTT
>TRBJ1-5|TRBV19|NA|NA|15
CASSKGDIGNQPQHF
TGTGCCAGTAGTAAGGGGGATATTGGCAATCAGCCCCAGCATTTT
>TRBJ2-3|TRBV15|NA|NA|12
CATSSRQDTQYF
TGTGCCACCAGCAGCCGACAGGATACGCAGTATTTT
>TRBJ2-1|TRBV19|NA|TRBD2|14
CASRSGTSYNEQFF
TGTGCCAGTCGATCCGGGACTAGCTACAATGAGCAGTTCTTC